The sequence of this TCR beta chain was determined in a study of vaccination and CD4 T cells after COVID-19. About the research overall: The convalescent group had six males, four females, seven Caucasians, two Asians, one multiracial. The control cultures got either a CEFX pool, an HIV-1 Nef pool, or no peptide at all.

This clonotype was counted a few times. The antigen remains undetermined. The Oncomine TCR Beta short-read assay was applied to DNA of cultured CD4+ T cells. TCRdb called the PCR reads again in MiXCR, with one record for every CDR3 protein. The sample lists about 25,000 distinct CDR3 sequences, 49% occurring once. Germline assignment: CDR1 MNHNS and CDR2 SASEGT. V lost 7 bases, J lost 1 base, and 13 bases lay in between. The CDR3 consists of 15 residues. Documented treatment: roughly ten-day PBMC culture with coronavirus spike peptide pools or control peptides (ViraFEST assay). Sequencing input: CD4+ T cells from blood, cultured in vitro. The genes are TRBV6-1 and TRBJ2-2, with D unclear. The clonotype comes from a human donor who had recovered from COVID-19. The CDR3 is CASKFARRNTGELFF. CDR3 sequence (DNA): TGTGCCAGCAAGTTTGCCCGGAGGAACACCGGGGAGCTGTTTTTT.